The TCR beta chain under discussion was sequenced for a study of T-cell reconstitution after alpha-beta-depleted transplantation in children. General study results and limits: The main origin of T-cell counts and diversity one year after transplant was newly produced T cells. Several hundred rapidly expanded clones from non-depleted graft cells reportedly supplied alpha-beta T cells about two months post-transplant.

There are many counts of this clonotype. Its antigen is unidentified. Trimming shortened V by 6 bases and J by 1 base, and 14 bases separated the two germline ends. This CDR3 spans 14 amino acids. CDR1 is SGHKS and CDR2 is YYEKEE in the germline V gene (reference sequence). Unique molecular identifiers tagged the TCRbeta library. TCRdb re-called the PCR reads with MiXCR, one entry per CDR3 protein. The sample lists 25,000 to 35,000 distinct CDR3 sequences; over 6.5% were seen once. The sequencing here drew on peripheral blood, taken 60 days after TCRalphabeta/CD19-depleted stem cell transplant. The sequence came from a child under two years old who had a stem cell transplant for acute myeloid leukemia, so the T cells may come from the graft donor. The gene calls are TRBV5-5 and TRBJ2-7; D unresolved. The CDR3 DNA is TGTGCCAGCACCACAGCCCCCGGGTCCTACGAGCAGTACTTC. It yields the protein CASTTAPGSYEQYF.